This passage covers 16 T cell receptor beta chains from one sample sequenced in a study of CD8 T cells in ankylosing spondylitis (dated by TCRdb to 2015 to 2018). Library prep was done by 5' RACE. TCRdb records Illumina HiSeq 2500 as the sequencer. Through fastp at Q25 and MiXCR, TCRdb rebuilt clones from the public reads, retaining in-frame beta chains. CDR3 protein duplicates are merged, each entry listing the most common genes and DNA. The sample table shows 50,000 to 70,000 distinct CDR3 sequences, and roughly 6.1% are seen once. The top ten hold approximately 4.5% of the sample. Input material: synovial fluid, either unsorted or a sorted T cell fraction (not recorded which). The source is a male donor with ankylosing spondylitis.

J is TRBJ1-1 and V is TRBV5-1; D possibly corresponds to TRBD1 (5 bases). Trimming removed 2 bases from V and 1 base from J, with 6 bases in between. The CDR3 covers 13 residues. The germline V gene has CDR1 SGHRS and CDR2 YFSETQ. CDR3 nucleotide sequence: TGCGCCAGCAGCTTCGGGGCGAACACTGAAGCTTTCTTT. It codes for CASSFGANTEAFF.

This clonotype has at least ten counts. V usage is TRBV28 and J usage is TRBJ2-7, with no clear D. CDR1 and CDR2 (germline): MDHEN, SYDVKM. The CDR3 loop spans 12 amino acids. With 6 bases removed from V and 9 bases from J, the gap between germline ends came to 15 bases. The CDR3 DNA sequence: TGTGCCAGCAGCCCCACCCCCGCTGGGCAGTACTTC. Encoded protein: CASSPTPAGQYF.

In its sample, this clonotype was seen many times. This chain links TRBV5-1 with TRBJ2-3; no definite D call. CDR3 size: 15 residues. Between the trimmed V and J ends, which lost 0 bases and 4 bases, there was a span of 12 bases. Germline V lookup: CDR1 SGHRS, CDR2 YFSETQ. CDR3 coding DNA: TGCGCCAGCAGCTTGGAATCTAGGGCCCCAGATACGCAGTATTTT. Amino acids: CASSLESRAPDTQYF.

The rearrangement joins TRBV7-8 to TRBJ1-4; D remains ambiguous. V was trimmed by 8 bases and J by 0 bases, leaving 4 bases between them. The CDR3 has 12 amino acids. The germline V gene has CDR1 SGHVS and CDR2 FQNEAQ. CDR3 in DNA: TGTGCCAGCGGGGCAACTAATGAAAAACTGTTTTTT. Its translation: CASGATNEKLFF.

This clonotype was observed many times. The chain carries TRBV27 and TRBJ2-2; possibly TRBD1 for D (6 bases). V shed 3 bases and J shed 6 bases, with 17 bases lying between them. Per the germline V gene, CDR1 is MNHEY and CDR2 is SMNVEV (reference sequence). The CDR3 totals 16 residues. The CDR3 protein is CASSFSGTWGSGELFF. The CDR3 region has the DNA TGTGCCAGCAGTTTCTCCGGGACATGGGGGTCCGGGGAGCTGTTTTTT.

This clonotype was counted ten times or more. V is TRBV29-1 and J is TRBJ2-7, with 7 bases aligning to TRBD2. CDR3 size: 18 residues. Per germline, CDR1 SQVTM and CDR2 ANQGSEA. V was pared by 7 bases and J by 1 base, with 22 bases of the junction left unmatched. CDR3: CSAAFPSRDYTVSYEQYF. The DNA for the CDR3 is TGCAGCGCCGCCTTCCCGAGCCGGGACTACACCGTTTCCTACGAGCAGTACTTC.

This clonotype was recorded many times. V gene TRBV28 combines with J gene TRBJ2-1; TRBD1 matches 8 bases. J was trimmed by 7 bases and V by 6 bases; bases with no gene match: 5. The CDR3 sequence is 13 residues long. Germline loops: CDR1 MDHEN, CDR2 SYDVKM. The CDR3 sequence: CASRTGVRNEQFF. DNA of the CDR3: TGTGCCAGCAGGACAGGGGTCAGGAATGAGCAGTTCTTC.

This chain uses TRBV7-3 with TRBJ1-2; D gene unclear. CDR1 is SGHTA and CDR2 is FQGTGA in the germline V gene. The CDR3 consists of 15 residues. V dropped 0 bases and J dropped 8 bases, with 16 bases sitting between them. The CDR3: CASSLTTAVPGGYTF. As DNA, the CDR3 is TGTGCCAGCAGCTTAACGACCGCCGTACCTGGGGGCTACACCTTC.

This clonotype was counted at least ten times. CDR3 DNA sequence: TGCAGCGGGGGAACAGGGGACAATGAGCAGTTCTTC. Translation: CSGGTGDNEQFF. The gene calls are TRBV29-1 and TRBJ2-1, with 7 positions matching TRBD1. The CDR3 has 12 residues. Germline V gene lookup returns CDR1 SQVTM and CDR2 ANQGSEA. J lost 5 bases, V lost 7 bases, and 5 bases had no gene match.

Many counts were recorded for this clonotype. V is TRBV12-3 or TRBV12-4 and J is TRBJ2-1, with TRBD1 identical over 7 bases. CDR3 length: 15 residues. The V and J ends lost 6 bases and 3 bases, in that order; junction bases with no gene match: 8. CDR3 nucleotides: TGTGCCAGCAGAGGAACAGGGGCCAACTACAATGAGCAGTTCTTC. It is translated as CASRGTGANYNEQFF.

V usage is TRBV19 and J usage is TRBJ2-2, with D perhaps TRBD1 (7 bases). This CDR3 comprises 15 residues. Germline V gene lookup returns CDR1 LNHDA and CDR2 SQIVND (reference sequence). Trimming took 6 bases from V and 4 from J, leaving 15 bases between them. The CDR3 bases are TGTGCCAGTAGGGAGGGACAGAAGGCCACCGGGGAGCTGTTTTTT. Translation: CASREGQKATGELFF.

This clonotype has just a few counts. The rearrangement uses TRBV3-1 and TRBJ1-2; 10 nucleotides match TRBD1. V lost 4 bases to trimming and J lost 3 bases; unmatched junction nucleotides: 5. CDR1 LGHDT and CDR2 YNNKEL come from the germline V gene (reference sequence). CDR3 length equals 15 residues. CDR3 nucleotides: TGTGCCAGCAGCCTCGGGACAGGGGATGACTATGGCTACACCTTC. Protein product: CASSLGTGDDYGYTF.

In this sample, this clonotype turned up a few times. J is TRBJ2-2 and V is TRBV10-3; 9 nucleotides align to TRBD1. Germline V lookup: CDR1 ENHRY, CDR2 SYGVKD. After removal of 7 bases from V and 5 bases from J, the junction contained 2 bases not matched to a gene. CDR3 size: 13 residues. The CDR3 is CAIIQGATGELFF. CDR3 DNA: TGTGCCATCATACAGGGGGCTACCGGGGAGCTGTTTTTT.

This clonotype was observed many times. V gene TRBV6-1 combines with J gene TRBJ1-1; D uncertain. CDR1 is MNHNS, CDR2 SASEGT, per germline. The CDR3 has 13 amino acids. V was pared by 7 bases and J by 1 base, with 10 bases between. This CDR3 reads CASILEENTEAFF. The CDR3 nucleotides read TGTGCCAGCATCCTAGAAGAGAACACTGAAGCTTTCTTT.

There are many counts of this clonotype. This chain connects TRBV10-3 to TRBJ2-1, with D tentatively TRBD2 (6 bases). Trimming removed 5 bases at V and 5 bases at J, with 16 bases between. The CDR3 totals 15 residues. CDR1 and CDR2 from the germline V gene are ENHRY and SYGVKD. This CDR3 reads CAISSSVEGHNEQFF. In nucleotides, the CDR3 is TGTGCCATCAGTTCTAGCGTCGAAGGCCACAATGAGCAGTTCTTC.

The chain joins TRBV23-1 to TRBJ2-3; 7 nucleotides align to TRBD2. TRBV23-1 is given ORF status, its function remaining uncertain. This CDR3 spans 15 amino acids. V lost 7 bases, J lost 5 bases, and 12 bases stayed unmatched. CDR3 sequence: CASTTSAWRIDTQYF. The CDR3 DNA reads TGCGCCAGCACCACTAGCGCCTGGAGGATAGATACGCAGTATTTT.